This T cell receptor beta chain was captured by sequencing in a study of blood T cell repertoires in COVID-19. All enrollees were roughly 18 to 100 years old and from approximately 25 US areas. Participants' reported clinical history set cohort assignment. Exposed study participants had met a COVID-19 case within 2 weeks before entry. This clone was found a few times. Profiled with immunoSEQ multiplex PCR; TCRdb holds only in-frame clones, not every one. The sample lists about 300,000 clones, 85% seen once, with 1.5% to 2% in the top ten. CDR1 is WNHNN, CDR2 SYGVQD, per germline (reference sequence). Trimming removed 7 bases at V and 2 bases at J, with 23 bases between. The CDR3 has 18 residues.

This clonotype was obtained from a woman in her twenties or thirties who had been exposed to COVID-19. The chain employs TRBV10-1 and TRBJ2-2, with D tentatively TRBD1 (6 bases). The sequenced material came from PBMCs or T cells enriched from blood (not recorded which). CDR3 bases: TGCGCCAGCAATTCCGGAGACAGGTACGTATTAAACACCGGGGAGCTGTTTTTT. Amino acid sequence: CASNSGDRYVLNTGELFF.